This T cell receptor (beta chain) comes out of a study of control samples from healthy donors and cancer patients (dated by TCRdb to the early 2020s). With respect to this clone: The clone's antigen remains unknown. No clone much larger than this one lies a single base away; base qualities are absent.

V was cut back by 2 bases and J by 4 bases, leaving a gap of 9 bases between them. Reading the germline V gene gives CDR1 SGHTA and CDR2 FQGNSA. From the cysteine through the phenylalanine, the CDR3 covers 15 amino acids. Left in the record is the CDR3 DNA by itself, 45 bases read in frame from the first base. The library was produced with the immunoSEQ multiplex PCR assay. TCRdb took this table from immuneACCESS and kept in-frame rearrangements with V and J called. Such tables lack part of the clones; where checked against another copy, unresolved V genes explain under half of the gap, and the rest is unexplained. The sample profile shows some 82,000 clones; approximately 89% of them were found once. The top ten clonotypes cover about 18% of the sample.

The sequence came from a man aged 45-65 years in good health. Material: blood. The V and J segments used are TRBV7-2 and TRBJ2-6, with an unclear D gene assignment. This receptor has the CDR3 CASSLWVSGANVLTF. The DNA reads TGTGCCAGCAGCTTATGGGTATCGGGGGCCAACGTCCTGACTTTC. Reference TRBV7-2 and TRBJ2-6 proteins supply the regions before and after the CDR3; the full variable domain is: GAGVSQSPSNKVTEKGKDVELRCDPISGHTALYWYRQSLGQGLEFLIYFQGNSAPDKSGLPSDRFSAERTGGSVSTLTIQRTQQEDSAVYLCASSLWVSGANVLTFGAGSRLTVL.